A single T cell receptor beta chain is shown here with its context. Its cognate antigen is unknown. The sample contains more than one DNA sequence encoding this CDR3. Looked up from germline, CDR1 is SGHTA and CDR2 is FQGNSA. CDR3 size: 16 residues. With V trimmed by 2 bases and J by 0 bases, 6 bases remained unmatched. This record comes from a study of shared clonotypes between healthy human individuals. Study summary: The study used three CD4 naive, three CD4 memory, two CD8 naive and one CD8 memory plate per donor. Study-level points and caveats: Despite large depth, sorted-subset datasets appeared incompletely sequenced. When naive CD4 clonotypes were compared across several donors, roughly 4.9% were shared. Relative to clonotypes present in all four donors, those not shared had lower generation probabilities.

Clones were read by immunoSEQ multiplex PCR, and TCRdb kept only the in-frame ones, dropping some. The table has 2 million to 2.5 million clones, about 95% seen once. Naive CD8 populations comprised CD45RO-negative cells positively selected for CCR7, excluding terminally differentiated effector memory CD45RA+ cells. This TCR came from a man younger than 30 in good health. Sequencing was carried out using naive CD8+ T cells sorted from blood. V usage is TRBV7-2 and J usage is TRBJ2-7; 8 bases match TRBD2. The CDR3 DNA follows: TGTGCCAGCAGCTTACTTACGAGCGGGAGCTCCTACGAGCAGTACTTC. It translates to CASSLLTSGSSYEQYF.